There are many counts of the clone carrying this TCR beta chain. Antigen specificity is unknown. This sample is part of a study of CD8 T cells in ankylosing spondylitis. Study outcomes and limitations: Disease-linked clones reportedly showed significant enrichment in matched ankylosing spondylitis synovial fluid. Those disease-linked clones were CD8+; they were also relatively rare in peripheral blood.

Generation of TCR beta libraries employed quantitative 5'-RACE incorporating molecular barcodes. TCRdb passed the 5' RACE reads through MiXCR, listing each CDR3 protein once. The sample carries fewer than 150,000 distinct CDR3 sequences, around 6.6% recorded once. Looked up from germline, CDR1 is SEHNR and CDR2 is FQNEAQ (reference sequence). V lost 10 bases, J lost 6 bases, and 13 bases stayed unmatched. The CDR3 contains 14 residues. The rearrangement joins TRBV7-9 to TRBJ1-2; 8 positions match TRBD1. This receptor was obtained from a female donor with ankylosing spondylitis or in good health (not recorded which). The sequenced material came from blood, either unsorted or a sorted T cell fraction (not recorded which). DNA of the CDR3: TGTGCCACCTCCGACAGGGGTCTGGACGATGGCTACACCTTC. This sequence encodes CATSDRGLDDGYTF. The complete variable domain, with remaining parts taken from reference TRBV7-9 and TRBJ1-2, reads DTGVSQNPRHKITKRGQNVTFRCDPISEHNRLYWYRQTLGQGPEFLTYFQNEAQLEKSRLLSDRFSAERPKGSFSTLEIQRTEQGDSAMYLCATSDRGLDDGYTFGSGTRLTVV.